The source of this T cell receptor beta chain is a study of blood T cell repertoires in COVID-19. This CDR3 region has 12 residues. CDR1 and CDR2 from the germline V gene are SGHDT and YYEEEE. V shed 5 bases and J shed 0 bases, with 4 bases lying between them. Generated by immunoSEQ multiplex PCR, the TCRdb table keeps only in-frame clones and is missing some. The table lists approximately 26,000 clones, 80% to 95% of them singletons. Sequenced sample: peripheral blood. The rearrangement joins TRBV5-6 to TRBJ2-3, with D unresolved. This sequence was found in a human donor in a cohort sampled during active COVID-19. In nucleotides, the CDR3 is TGTGCCAGCAGGAGTAGCACAGATACGCAGTATTTT. As protein: CASRSSTDTQYF.